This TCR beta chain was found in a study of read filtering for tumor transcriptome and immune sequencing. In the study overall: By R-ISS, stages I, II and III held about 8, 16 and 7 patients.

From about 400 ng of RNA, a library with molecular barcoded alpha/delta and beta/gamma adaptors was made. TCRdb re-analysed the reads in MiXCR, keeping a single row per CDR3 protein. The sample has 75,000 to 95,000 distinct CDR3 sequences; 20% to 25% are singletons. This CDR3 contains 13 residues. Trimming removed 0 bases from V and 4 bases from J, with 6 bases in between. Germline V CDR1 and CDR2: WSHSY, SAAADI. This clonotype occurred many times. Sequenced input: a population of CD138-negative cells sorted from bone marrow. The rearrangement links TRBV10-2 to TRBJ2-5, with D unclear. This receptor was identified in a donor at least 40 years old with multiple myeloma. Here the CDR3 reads CASSESSAETQYF. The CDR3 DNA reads TGCGCCAGCAGTGAGTCGAGCGCAGAGACCCAGTACTTC.